This TCR beta chain was found in a study of control samples from healthy donors and cancer patients (dated by TCRdb to the early 2020s). Germline trimming amounts to 11 bases on V and 4 bases on J, with 4 as the count of junction bases outside the gene matches. Including cysteine and phenylalanine, the CDR3 has 12 amino acids. Just the 36-base CDR3 DNA is kept, in frame starting at base 1. Sequences MDHEN (CDR1) and SYDVKM (CDR2) are obtained from the germline V gene. As to this clone: Its antigen remains undetermined. The input lacks base qualities; no much larger clone sits a single base away.

The library was generated by the immunoSEQ multiplex PCR assay. Drawn from immuneACCESS, this table holds only the in-frame rearrangements with V and J called that TCRdb kept. Clones are partly lost; checked studies trace under half to an unresolved V gene and leave the rest unexplained. The sample has 150,000 to 200,000 clones on record, 80% to 95% of them singletons. 0.68% of the sample belongs to the ten largest clones. The rearrangement joined TRBV28 to TRBJ2-1; 8 bases in between match TRBD2. Sequencing was carried out using blood. This sequence was found in a woman between 25 and 40 years old in good health. This receptor carries the CDR3 CACTSGYNEQFF. The DNA sequence is TGTGCCTGTACTAGCGGATACAATGAGCAGTTCTTC. Where the CDR3 stops, the reference TRBV28 and TRBJ2-1 genes take over; the full variable domain is DVKVTQSSRYLVKRTGEKVFLECVQDMDHENMFWYRQDPGLGLRLIYFSYDVKMKEKGDIPEGYSVSREKKERFSLILESASTNQTSMYLCACTSGYNEQFFGPGTRLTVL.